Presented here are 28 T cell receptor beta chains from one specimen sequenced in a study of cytomegalovirus exposure and HLA in healthy donors. The method was immunoSEQ multiplex PCR; TCRdb's version includes in-frame clones alone and lacks a portion of them. The sample contains roughly 48,000 clones, over 75% of which appear only once. Sequences were obtained from PBMCs. The receptors were gathered from a woman younger than 45 in good health and CMV-seronegative.

The chain has TRBV7-3 and TRBJ2-1, with unresolved D. Trimming removed 2 bases from V and 6 bases from J, with 8 bases in between. Germline CDR1 and CDR2: SGHTA and FQGTGA. This CDR3 is built from 13 residues. This chain's CDR3 is CASSLELFNEQFF. The CDR3 DNA reads as TGTGCCAGCAGCTTAGAACTTTTCAATGAGCAGTTCTTC.

The chain links TRBV7-9 to TRBJ2-7, with D possibly being TRBD1 (6 bases). Germline V CDR1 and CDR2: SEHNR, FQNEAQ (reference sequence). The CDR3 covers 14 residues. Trimming removed 4 bases at V and 2 bases at J, with 12 bases between. The CDR3: CASSYGQRPYEQYF. Here the CDR3 DNA reads TGTGCCAGCAGCTACGGACAGAGACCCTACGAGCAGTACTTC. Full variable domain (missing parts from reference TRBV7-9 and TRBJ2-7): DTGVSQNPRHKITKRGQNVTFRCDPISEHNRLYWYRQTLGQGPEFLTYFQNEAQLEKSRLLSDRFSAERPKGSFSTLEIQRTEQGDSAMYLCASSYGQRPYEQYFGPGTRLTVT.

This rearrangement joins TRBV6-1 to TRBJ2-3; TRBD2 matches at 9 bases. With V trimmed by 10 bases and J by 3 bases, 8 bases remained unmatched. The CDR3 is 14 residues long. In germline, CDR1 is MNHNS, CDR2 SASEGT. Here the CDR3 reads CATTGLALTDTQYF. In DNA, the CDR3 is TGTGCCACCACGGGACTAGCTCTGACAGATACGCAGTATTTT.

Worth noting for this clone: The junction departs from the called germline gene at one end, perhaps through a read error. The rearrangement joins TRBV11-3 to TRBJ2-3; 7 bases align to TRBD2. The CDR3 consists of 17 residues. Germline lookup yields CDR1 SGHNT and CDR2 YENEEA. The CDR3 coding sequence is TGCGCCAGCAGTTCTAAACCGGGTAGCGGGAGCACAGATACGCAGTATTTT. Its protein is CASSSKPGSGSTDTQYF.

In its sample, this clone was seen once. V usage is TRBV11-2 and J usage is TRBJ2-7; TRBD2 aligns across 10 bases. From germline, CDR1 is SGHAT and CDR2 FQNNGV. The length of the CDR3 is 16 residues. The trim removed 3 bases at V and 7 bases at J, leaving 12 bases unmatched. CDR3 in DNA: TGTGCCAGCAGCTTCCCTAGCGGGAGAGGGGTGGGGGAGCAGTACTTC. Protein: CASSFPSGRGVGEQYF.

This chain joins TRBV6-5 and TRBJ2-7; D is possibly TRBD1 (6 bases). Trimming stripped 6 bases from V and 2 bases from J, with 11 bases between. The CDR3 runs 13 residues. Germline V gene lookup returns CDR1 MNHEY and CDR2 SVGAGI. The CDR3 reads CASRSTGTYEQYF. For the CDR3, the DNA is TGTGCCAGCAGGTCTACAGGGACCTACGAGCAGTACTTC.

This rearrangement joins TRBV7-2 to TRBJ2-2, with 10 positions matching TRBD2. Losses at the gene ends were 3 bases for V and 6 bases for J; bases not matched to a gene: 7. The CDR3 is made up of 16 amino acids. CDR1 is SGHTA and CDR2 is FQGNSA in the germline V gene. CDR3 DNA sequence: TGTGCCAGCAGCTTCTCTCCAGCGGGGGGGGCCGGGGAGCTGTTTTTT. Its translation is CASSFSPAGGAGELFF.

This clone was counted once. The V call is TRBV4-1, the J call TRBJ2-7, with D possibly being TRBD1 (6 bases). In germline, CDR1 is MGHRA, CDR2 YSYEKL. There are 16 residues in the CDR3. Trimming pared 4 bases from V and 2 bases from J, leaving 18 bases between. CDR3 loop: CASSPRGSGITYEQYF. CDR3 nucleotides: TGCGCCAGCAGCCCCAGGGGTTCAGGAATAACCTACGAGCAGTACTTC.

The rearrangement joins TRBV27 to TRBJ2-7; tentative D call: TRBD2 (6 bases). Per the germline V gene, CDR1 is MNHEY and CDR2 is SMNVEV (reference sequence). V lost 0 bases and J lost 2, with 14 bases in between. This CDR3 has 16 amino acids. The CDR3: CASSLSLGGSPYEQYF. CDR3 nucleotides: TGTGCCAGCAGTTTATCGCTCGGGGGATCCCCCTACGAGCAGTACTTC.

The CDR3 bases are TGTGCCAGCAGCCCACTAGTGGGAGGTTACAATGAGCAGTTCTTC. It yields the protein CASSPLVGGYNEQFF. The chain carries TRBV7-6 and TRBJ2-1; D is possibly TRBD2 (6 bases). The CDR3 runs 15 residues. V lost 5 bases and J lost 4, with 15 bases in between. The germline V gene encodes CDR1 SGHVS and CDR2 FNYEAQ.

V and J are TRBV29-1 and TRBJ1-1; D remains unclear. Between the trimmed V and J ends, which lost 4 bases and 2 bases, there was a span of 5 bases. This CDR3 comprises 11 residues. Germline V gives CDR1 SQVTM, CDR2 ANQGSEA. CDR3 DNA: TGCAGCGTTGTAAAAAACACTGAAGCTTTCTTT. Its translation: CSVVKNTEAFF.

This clone was detected once. The chain combines TRBV27 with TRBJ2-4; tentative D call: TRBD1 (5 bases). CDR3 length: 15 residues. V dropped 3 bases and J dropped 2 bases, with 11 bases sitting between them. The germline V gene encodes CDR1 MNHEY and CDR2 SMNVEV (reference sequence). CDR3 nucleotides: TGTGCCAGCAGTTTCCAGGGTTTCACCAAAAACATTCAGTACTTC. Protein: CASSFQGFTKNIQYF.

The chain links TRBV9 to TRBJ2-3; TRBD1 matches 8 bases. J was trimmed by 3 bases and V by 2 bases; bases with no gene match: 8. Germline V CDR1 and CDR2: SGDLS, YYNGEE. The CDR3 consists of 16 residues. CDR3 nucleotides: TGTGCCAGCAGCGTTCAGGGGGCCTTAGGGACAGATACGCAGTATTTT. Amino acid sequence: CASSVQGALGTDTQYF.

The chain combines TRBV11-2 with TRBJ2-3; D possibly corresponds to TRBD2 (7 bases). Between the trimmed V and J ends, which lost 6 bases and 7 bases, there was a span of 23 bases. The CDR3 has 16 amino acids. CDR1 and CDR2 (germline): SGHAT, FQNNGV. The CDR3 bases are TGTGCCAGCAGGATAGGGGAGGGGGAGGCGAGGAATACGCAGTATTTT. Translation: CASRIGEGEARNTQYF.

This clone has only a few counts. The rearrangement links TRBV5-1 to TRBJ2-7; 7 bases agree with TRBD1. CDR1 is SGHRS and CDR2 is YFSETQ in the germline V gene. Unmatched junction bases numbered 4, after V lost 2 bases and J lost 2 bases. The CDR3 runs to 14 residues. The CDR3 protein is CASSFTGTAYEQYF. CDR3 DNA: TGCGCCAGCAGCTTCACCGGGACAGCCTACGAGCAGTACTTC.

This chain connects TRBV28 to TRBJ2-1; D call uncertain. Germline CDR1 reads MDHEN; CDR2 reads SYDVKM. This CDR3 has 15 residues. Between the trimmed V and J ends, which lost 1 base and 0 bases, there was a span of 7 bases. CDR3 DNA: TGTGCCAGCAGTTTATACCCGGGCTCCTACAATGAGCAGTTCTTC. This encodes CASSLYPGSYNEQFF.

The gene calls are TRBV7-9 and TRBJ2-7; D is possibly TRBD2 (7 bases). V was pared by 5 bases and J by 0 bases, with 20 bases between. Germline assignment: CDR1 SEHNR and CDR2 FQNEAQ (reference sequence). This CDR3 has 17 amino acids. The DNA for the CDR3 is TGTGCCAGCAGCCCGAGGGGGGGCAGAACCACCTCCTACGAGCAGTACTTC. Amino acid sequence: CASSPRGGRTTSYEQYF.

This clone was seen more than once but under ten times. The gene calls are TRBV19 and TRBJ1-4, with TRBD1 matching over 10 bases. This CDR3 region has 15 residues. The germline V gene has CDR1 LNHDA and CDR2 SQIVND (reference sequence). Trimming took 6 bases from V and 5 from J; bases not matched to a gene: 6. The CDR3 loop is CASRTGQGPNEKLFF. DNA for the CDR3: TGTGCCAGTAGGACGGGACAGGGGCCAAATGAAAAACTGTTTTTT.

The chain carries TRBV11-2 and TRBJ2-7; D not certain. Germline V CDR1 and CDR2: SGHAT, FQNNGV. This CDR3 contains 14 residues. The V and J ends lost 3 bases and 1 base respectively, with 10 bases between them. Here the CDR3 DNA reads TGTGCCAGCAGCTTTGTCAGAGGTTCCTACGAGCAGTACTTC. This translates into CASSFVRGSYEQYF.

The chain is built from TRBV6-5 and TRBJ1-2; D is unclear. V lost 7 bases and J 3 bases, leaving 12 bases between the germline ends. The CDR3 spans 13 residues. CDR1 and CDR2 (germline): MNHEY, SVGAGI. Here the CDR3 DNA reads TGTGCCAGCACCCTCAGCGGGGACTATGGCTACACCTTC. Its protein product is CASTLSGDYGYTF.

This clone was counted a single time. The chain has TRBV7-9 and TRBJ2-3, with 9 bases lining up with TRBD1. The ends lost 5 bases at V and 5 bases at J; junction bases unmatched: 5. CDR1 is SEHNR, CDR2 FQNEAQ, per germline (reference sequence). The CDR3 has 14 amino acids. In DNA, the CDR3 is TGTGCCAGCAGCCTAGACAGGGGGAAAGATACGCAGTATTTT. Translation: CASSLDRGKDTQYF. Full variable domain (rest looked up from reference TRBV7-9 and TRBJ2-3): DTGVSQNPRHKITKRGQNVTFRCDPISEHNRLYWYRQTLGQGPEFLTYFQNEAQLEKSRLLSDRFSAERPKGSFSTLEIQRTEQGDSAMYLCASSLDRGKDTQYFGPGTRLTVL.

The chain is built from TRBV6-1 and TRBJ2-2, with 10 bases identical to TRBD2. J lost 4 bases, V lost 10 bases, and 9 bases had no gene match. The CDR3 is made up of 15 amino acids. Per germline, CDR1 MNHNS and CDR2 SASEGT. CDR3 in amino acids: CAIQLAGVSTGELFF. The CDR3 DNA reads as TGTGCCATCCAGCTAGCGGGAGTGAGCACCGGGGAGCTGTTTTTT.

This chain connects TRBV5-5 to TRBJ2-7, with a tentative D call TRBD1 (6 bases). The germline V gene has CDR1 SGHKS and CDR2 YYEKEE (reference sequence). V dropped 4 bases and J dropped 2 bases, with 19 bases sitting between them. The CDR3 sequence is 16 residues long. The CDR3 DNA reads as TGTGCCAGCAGCCGGCAGGGGCGCAGCCTAACCTACGAGCAGTACTTC. Its translation is CASSRQGRSLTYEQYF. The whole variable domain, filled in from reference TRBV5-5 and TRBJ2-7, reads DAGVTQSPTHLIKTRGQQVTLRCSPISGHKSVSWYQQVLGQGPQFIFQYYEKEERGRGNFPDRFSARQFPNYSSELNVNALLLGDSALYLCASSRQGRSLTYEQYFGPGTRLTVT.

The chain is built from TRBV7-2 and TRBJ2-1; TRBD2 is a possible D gene (6 bases). CDR3 length: 18 amino acids. V lost 6 bases, J lost 1 base, and 22 bases lay in between. CDR1 and CDR2 from the germline V gene are SGHTA and FQGNSA. The CDR3 DNA reads as TGTGCCAGCAGTCGGGAGAGTAGCGGCCCCTTATCCTACAATGAGCAGTTCTTC. Translating gives CASSRESSGPLSYNEQFF.

This clone was detected once. This rearrangement joins TRBV5-6 to TRBJ2-7; D ambiguous. This CDR3 has 14 residues. Per germline, CDR1 SGHDT and CDR2 YYEEEE. V lost 1 base to trimming and J lost 2 bases, with 10 bases between them. The CDR3 loop is CASSLMGNPYEQYF. The DNA for the CDR3 is TGTGCCAGCAGCTTGATGGGCAACCCCTACGAGCAGTACTTC.

The V gene is TRBV5-1, the J gene TRBJ2-7; possible D gene TRBD1, 6 bases. V dropped 1 base and J dropped 3 bases, with 14 bases sitting between them. Germline CDR1 reads SGHRS; CDR2 reads YFSETQ. The CDR3 length is 15 residues. The CDR3 region is CASSLKGGVVYEQYF. For the CDR3, the DNA is TGCGCCAGCAGCTTGAAAGGGGGAGTCGTCTACGAGCAGTACTTC. Based on the CDR3 plus reference TRBV5-1 and TRBJ2-7, the full variable domain is KAGVTQTPRYLIKTRGQQVTLSCSPISGHRSVSWYQQTPGQGLQFLFEYFSETQRNKGNFPGRFSGRQFSNSRSEMNVSTLELGDSALYLCASSLKGGVVYEQYFGPGTRLTVT.

This clone showed up just once. The genes are TRBV10-3 and TRBJ2-3, with a weak D call TRBD2 (6 bases). The CDR3 is made up of 14 amino acids. V was pared by 6 bases and J by 2 bases, with 12 bases between. Germline-derived CDR1 and CDR2 are ENHRY and SYGVKD. CDR3: CAISAGLFTDTQYF. CDR3 coding DNA: TGTGCCATCAGCGCCGGACTATTCACAGATACGCAGTATTTT.

The V call is TRBV28, the J call TRBJ2-7; D is perhaps TRBD2 (6 bases). The germline gives CDR1 MDHEN, CDR2 SYDVKM. The CDR3 length is 21 residues. Deletions cut 2 bases from V and 2 bases from J, with 31 bases between. CDR3 loop: CASSLNVQGLIIEGIPYEQYF. Here the CDR3 DNA reads TGTGCCAGCAGTTTAAATGTTCAGGGACTGATAATCGAGGGGATACCCTACGAGCAGTACTTC.